One and the same sample provided the 27 T cell receptor beta chains below, sequenced in a study of liver allograft versus peripheral blood T cells. The wider study: A comparison was made between T cell receptor repertoires in transplanted livers and those in recipients' peripheral blood.

TCRdb re-analysed the reads in MiXCR, keeping a single row per CDR3 protein. The table lists a few thousand distinct CDR3 sequences, 12% to 15% of them singletons. These receptors were taken from a human patient who had a liver transplant. The T cells may come from the graft donor.

This clonotype ranks as medium-sized. The rearrangement uses TRBV12-3 or TRBV12-4 and TRBJ1-6; no definite D call. This CDR3 spans 13 amino acids. The V and J ends lost 6 bases and 7 bases respectively, with 10 bases between them. Written as DNA, the CDR3 is TGTGCCAGCAGGGCGGGTTTAAATTCACCCCTCCACTTT. Its translation: CASRAGLNSPLHF.

In this sample, this clonotype turned up many times. This chain uses TRBV20-1 with TRBJ1-2; TRBD1 matches 8 bases. CDR1 and CDR2 (germline): DFQATT, SNEGSKA (reference sequence). J was trimmed by 8 bases and V by 3 bases; bases with no gene match: 8. This CDR3 spans 13 amino acids. This CDR3 reads CSASPGQGVGYTF. CDR3 nucleotide sequence: TGCAGTGCTAGCCCCGGACAGGGCGTAGGCTACACCTTC.

In its sample, this clonotype ranks as medium-sized. The chain is built from TRBV10-3 and TRBJ2-7; D tentatively reads TRBD1 or TRBD2 (5 bases each). Germline V gene lookup returns CDR1 ENHRY and CDR2 SYGVKD. Trimming pared 7 bases from V and 2 bases from J, leaving 18 bases between. This CDR3 region has 15 residues. CDR3 nucleotide sequence: TGTGCCATCAAGGCGAGGGACGGGCCCACCTACGAGCAGTACTTC. It translates to CAIKARDGPTYEQYF.

In this sample, this clonotype is medium-sized. V and J are TRBV27 and TRBJ1-1; no firm D call. CDR1 is MNHEY, CDR2 SMNVEV, per germline (reference sequence). This CDR3 is built from 15 residues. V lost 2 bases and J 5 bases, leaving 15 bases between the germline ends. CDR3 sequence (DNA): TGTGCCAGCAGTTTAATCACCCGAGGAGGTACTGAAGCTTTCTTT. Translating gives CASSLITRGGTEAFF.

Concerning this clonotype itself: This may arise from a read error, as a much more abundant clone is one base away. The chain is built from TRBV28 and TRBJ1-2; 10 bases agree with TRBD1. Germline CDR1 reads MDHEN; CDR2 reads SYDVKM. Unmatched junction bases numbered 11, after V lost 7 bases and J lost 9 bases. The CDR3 covers 14 residues. The chain's CDR3 is CASTAGGQGHSYTF. CDR3 DNA: TGTGCCAGCACCGCGGGGGGACAGGGGCATAGCTACACCTTC.

This clonotype showed up just a few times. This sequence joins TRBV19 and TRBJ2-1; 7 bases match TRBD2. The CDR3 contains 14 residues. Germline loops: CDR1 LNHDA, CDR2 SQIVND (reference sequence). V lost 4 bases to trimming and J lost 7 bases; unmatched junction nucleotides: 7. The DNA for the CDR3 is TGTGCCAGTAGTACTCCCGGGGGGATAAATGAGCAGTTCTTC. This gives the protein CASSTPGGINEQFF.

This clonotype was counted only a few times. This chain connects TRBV5-6 to TRBJ2-7; unclear D gene. The CDR3 is 16 residues long. CDR1 and CDR2 from the germline V gene are SGHDT and YYEEEE. Trimming left V 1 base short and J 9 bases short, with 23 bases between. DNA of the CDR3: TGTGCCAGCAGCTTGTCCCGGGCTAGGAGTACGTCGGTGCAGTACTTC. Encoded protein: CASSLSRARSTSVQYF.

In DNA, the CDR3 is TGTGCCAGCAGCGTAGGCGGGAGCGGGCCCTACGAGCAGTACTTC. The encoded protein is CASSVGGSGPYEQYF. The chain combines TRBV9 with TRBJ2-7; 7 nucleotides match TRBD2. The CDR3 covers 15 residues. V lost 0 bases and J lost 2; bases outside the gene matches: 5. Germline CDR1 reads SGDLS; CDR2 reads YYNGEE.

This clonotype qualifies as medium-sized. The rearrangement uses TRBV6-2 or TRBV6-3 and TRBJ2-7; D is perhaps TRBD2 (5 bases). Per the germline V gene, CDR1 is MNHEY and CDR2 is SVGEGT. The V and J ends lost 7 bases and 0 bases respectively, with 16 bases between them. CDR3 size: 15 residues. CDR3 nucleotide sequence: TGTGCCAGCACCCCCCTTGACCGGGGCTCCTACGAGCAGTACTTC. This gives the protein CASTPLDRGSYEQYF.

This clonotype counts as medium-sized. This chain uses TRBV19 with TRBJ1-4; D perhaps matches TRBD1 (5 bases). Germline V gene data show CDR1 as LNHDA and CDR2 as SQIVND (reference sequence). This CDR3 contains 17 residues. Between the trimmed V and J ends, which lost 6 bases and 5 bases, there was a span of 22 bases. CDR3 region: CASRTARGGGTNEKLFF. CDR3 coding DNA: TGTGCCAGTAGAACCGCCCGCGGGGGAGGGACCAATGAAAAACTGTTTTTT. Complete variable domain (other parts from reference TRBV19 and TRBJ1-4): DGGITQSPKYLFRKEGQNVTLSCEQNLNHDAMYWYRQDPGQGLRLIYYSQIVNDFQKGDIAEGYSVSREKKESFPLTVTSAQKNPTAFYLCASRTARGGGTNEKLFFGSGTQLSVL.

In its sample, this clonotype was seen many times. The chain employs TRBV28 and TRBJ2-7, with 8 bases fitting TRBD1. CDR1 is MDHEN, CDR2 SYDVKM, per germline. The CDR3 length is 15 residues. V lost 3 bases to trimming and J lost 4 bases; unmatched junction nucleotides: 8. In nucleotides, the CDR3 is TGTGCCAGCAGTTTCGGCAGGGGGCATGGGTACGAGCAGTACTTC. Translated, it gives CASSFGRGHGYEQYF.

This clonotype was observed many times. The V and J genes are TRBV27 and TRBJ2-6; D gene uncertain. This CDR3 spans 15 amino acids. Trimming cost V 4 bases and J 1 base, with 8 bases left between them. Germline V lookup: CDR1 MNHEY, CDR2 SMNVEV (reference sequence). CDR3 amino acids: CASSSLASGANVLTF. As DNA, the CDR3 is TGTGCCAGCAGTTCGCTGGCGTCTGGGGCCAACGTCCTGACTTTC.

This clonotype is categorized as medium-sized. In DNA form, the CDR3 reads TGTGCCAGCAGCTCCGGGACCGTCACCGGGGAGCTGTTTTTT. It yields the protein CASSSGTVTGELFF. The chain has TRBV5-6 and TRBJ2-2; possibly TRBD1 or TRBD2 for D (5 bases each). Trimming took off 3 bases at V and 4 bases at J, with 10 bases between the two ends. Germline V CDR1 and CDR2: SGHDT, YYEEEE. This CDR3 comprises 14 residues.

The chain couples TRBV12-5 to TRBJ2-3, with 7 positions matching TRBD1. J lost 2 bases, V lost 0 bases, and 14 bases had no gene match. Germline CDR1 LGHNT, CDR2 FRNRAP. CDR3 length: 19 amino acids. The CDR3 protein is CASGLVRKGRGIPTDTQYF. The CDR3 bases are TGTGCTAGTGGTTTGGTACGGAAAGGCAGGGGGATTCCCACAGATACGCAGTATTTT.

Sample share makes this clonotype medium-sized. CDR3 amino acids: CASSYSFQGDYGYTF. The CDR3, as DNA: TGTGCCAGCAGTTACTCGTTTCAGGGGGACTATGGCTACACCTTC. The chain combines TRBV6-5 with TRBJ1-2; 7 bases agree with TRBD1. V dropped 0 bases and J dropped 3; count of bases not matched to a gene: 4. Germline values: CDR1 MNHEY, CDR2 SVGAGI. The CDR3 runs 15 residues.

This clonotype was picked up many times. The rearrangement joins TRBV5-6 to TRBJ1-2; 10 bases match TRBD1. Germline V gene sequence: CDR1 SGHDT, CDR2 YYEEEE. The CDR3 runs 16 residues. V dropped 1 base and J dropped 3; count of bases not matched to a gene: 6. CDR3 in amino acids: CASSLIGQGVDYGYTF. For the CDR3, the DNA is TGTGCCAGCAGCTTGATAGGACAGGGGGTTGACTATGGCTACACCTTC.

This clonotype is judged medium-sized. V usage is TRBV5-5 and J usage is TRBJ1-1, with D possibly matching TRBD1 (5 bases). The CDR3 consists of 15 residues. Germline V CDR1 and CDR2: SGHKS, YYEKEE (reference sequence). V lost 4 bases to trimming and J lost 1 base, with 14 bases between them. CDR3 DNA sequence: TGTGCCAGCAGCCATGCCGGGACGGGGAACACTGAAGCTTTCTTT. This gives the protein CASSHAGTGNTEAFF.

This clonotype appeared a single time. A single base separates this from a much larger clone, so it may be a read error. The chain links TRBV11-2 to TRBJ1-2; D gene ambiguous. Looked up from germline, CDR1 is SGHAT and CDR2 is FQNNGV. The CDR3 has 15 residues. CDR3 DNA: TGTGCCCGCAGCTTAGAAAGAGTATCTAACTATGGCTACACCTTC. This gives the protein CARSLERVSNYGYTF.

By share, this clonotype ranks as large. The genes are TRBV18 and TRBJ1-2; D unclear. This CDR3 is built from 15 residues. Looked up from germline, CDR1 is KGHSH and CDR2 is LQKENI. V was pared by 3 bases and J by 1 base, with 12 bases between. The CDR3 loop is CASSPGSAINYGYTF. In DNA form, the CDR3 reads TGTGCCAGCTCACCTGGGAGCGCGATTAACTATGGCTACACCTTC.

On this clonotype: Since a much larger clone is just one base distant, this may be a read error. The chain links TRBV27 to TRBJ2-7, with TRBD2 as a possible D gene (6 bases). The CDR3 covers 14 residues. V was trimmed by 6 bases and J by 5 bases, leaving 17 bases between them. Germline assignment: CDR1 MNHEY and CDR2 SMNVEV (reference sequence). This CDR3 reads CASRIGAASDEQYF. The CDR3 nucleotides read TGTGCCAGCAGAATCGGGGCAGCTAGCGACGAGCAGTACTTC.

This clonotype rates as medium-sized (0.01 to 0.1%). This sequence joins TRBV7-9 and TRBJ1-3, with D unclear. Trimming removed 2 bases from V and 3 bases from J, with 5 bases in between. This CDR3 is built from 13 residues. From germline, CDR1 is SEHNR and CDR2 FQNEAQ (reference sequence). The CDR3 DNA sequence: TGTGCCAGCAGCTTAAATGGTGGAAACACCATATATTTT. Its translation is CASSLNGGNTIYF.

By its share, this clonotype is medium-sized. CDR3 in amino acids: CASSIGQGTEAFF. The CDR3 DNA reads TGTGCCAGTAGTATAGGACAGGGGACTGAAGCTTTCTTT. The chain employs TRBV19 and TRBJ1-1, with TRBD1 identical over 8 bases. In germline, CDR1 is LNHDA, CDR2 SQIVND (reference sequence). The CDR3 is 13 amino acids. The V gene end was trimmed by 1 base and the J gene end by 5 bases; junction bases not matched to a gene: 0.

By sample share, this clonotype is medium-sized. The chain recombines TRBV7-2 with TRBJ1-5, with 8 bases matching TRBD1. This CDR3 contains 14 residues. Germline CDR1 and CDR2: SGHTA and FQGNSA. With 5 bases clipped from V and 6 bases from J, the junction kept 6 bases outside the gene matches. As DNA, the CDR3 is TGTGCCAGCAGCCTACAGGGGGATCTTCAGCCCCAGCATTTT. Its protein product is CASSLQGDLQPQHF. Together with reference TRBV7-2 and TRBJ1-5, the CDR3 gives the full variable domain: GAGVSQSPSNKVTEKGKDVELRCDPISGHTALYWYRQSLGQGLEFLIYFQGNSAPDKSGLPSDRFSAERTGGSVSTLTIQRTQQEDSAVYLCASSLQGDLQPQHFGDGTRLSIL.

The rearrangement links TRBV2 to TRBJ1-1, with D unresolved. The CDR3 has 14 residues. V was cut by 3 bases and J by 6 bases, with 14 bases left in between. From germline, CDR1 is SNHLY and CDR2 FYNNEI. CDR3: CASSEERRQPEAFF. In nucleotides, the CDR3 is TGTGCCAGCAGTGAGGAGCGCAGGCAACCTGAAGCTTTCTTT.

Here the CDR3 DNA reads TGTGCCAGCAAACTTGGGGACGGCTATGGCTACACCTTC. Translated, it gives CASKLGDGYGYTF. J is TRBJ1-2 and V is TRBV27; D perhaps matches TRBD1 (5 bases). CDR3 length: 13 amino acids. Germline-derived CDR1 and CDR2 are MNHEY and SMNVEV (reference sequence). Trimming shortened V by 7 bases and J by 4 bases, and 13 bases separated the two germline ends.

A remark on this clonotype: This may be a read error, as it is one base from a much larger clone. J is TRBJ1-1 and V is TRBV30, with no clear D. This CDR3 is built from 14 residues. Germline V gene sequence: CDR1 GTSNPN, CDR2 SVGIG (reference sequence). Trimming left V 2 bases short and J 1 base short, with 11 bases between. This CDR3 reads CAWSIGMGNTEAFF. In DNA, the CDR3 is TGTGCCTGGAGTATAGGAATGGGGAACACTGAAGCTTTCTTT.

This clonotype is medium-sized by share. The gene calls are TRBV6-2 or TRBV6-3 and TRBJ1-1, with no clear D. V lost 9 bases and J lost 2, with 19 bases in between. The CDR3 sequence is 15 residues long. Germline CDR1 is MNHEY and CDR2 is SVGEGT. The CDR3 bases are TGTGCCAGTAGATCCTCAAAATTACGCAACACTGAAGCTTTCTTT. Its translation is CASRSSKLRNTEAFF.